Following are 27 T cell receptor beta chains from one sample sequenced in a study of control samples from healthy donors and cancer patients. The table came from immunoSEQ multiplex PCR; TCRdb's copy has only in-frame clones and leaves some out. The sample consists of about 57,000 clones, around 93% of them appearing once. The sequenced sample was PBMCs. The receptors shown here come from a man aged 25-45 years with colorectal cancer.

The chain joins TRBV4-1 to TRBJ2-7; TRBD1 or TRBD2 may be the D gene (6 bases each). This CDR3 is built from 16 residues. The V and J ends lost 1 base and 7 bases respectively, with 20 bases between them. Looked up from germline, CDR1 is MGHRA and CDR2 is YSYEKL. CDR3 in amino acids: CASSQVVIGGLREQYF. CDR3 coding DNA: TGCGCCAGCAGCCAAGTCGTGATAGGGGGGCTGAGGGAGCAGTACTTC.

The chain has TRBV18 and TRBJ1-2; 7 bases map to TRBD1. The CDR3 has 14 amino acids. With V trimmed by 3 bases and J by 11 bases, 12 bases remained unmatched. CDR1 is KGHSH, CDR2 LQKENI, per germline. The CDR3 loop is CASSPGQAAPSYTF. CDR3 nucleotide sequence: TGTGCCAGCTCACCCGGACAGGCGGCTCCGTCTTACACCTTC.

This chain joins TRBV6-5 and TRBJ1-1, with 8 bases aligning to TRBD1. The CDR3 loop spans 13 amino acids. Unmatched junction bases numbered 9, after V lost 6 bases and J lost 9 bases. Germline-derived CDR1 and CDR2 are MNHEY and SVGAGI. The CDR3 nucleotides are TGTGCCAGCAGGCGGAACCGACAGGGGAAAGCTTTCTTT. Protein sequence: CASRRNRQGKAFF.

This chain uses TRBV7-9 with TRBJ1-2, with D unresolved. CDR3 length: 13 residues. Trimming pared 6 bases from V and 2 bases from J, leaving 10 bases between. CDR1 and CDR2 from the germline V gene are SEHNR and FQNEAQ (reference sequence). The CDR3 protein is CASSSSPNYGYTF. DNA for the CDR3: TGTGCCAGCAGTTCCTCACCAAACTATGGCTACACCTTC.

The chain couples TRBV12-3 or TRBV12-4 to TRBJ2-2; D tentatively reads TRBD1 or TRBD2 (5 bases each). The CDR3 totals 13 residues. The V gene lost 5 bases and the J gene lost 7 bases, with 11 bases spanning the gap. This CDR3 reads CASSMGTRGELFF. As DNA, the CDR3 is TGTGCCAGCAGTATGGGGACCCGCGGGGAGCTGTTTTTT.

The chain combines TRBV19 with TRBJ2-7, with 7 bases matching TRBD1. The CDR3 is 14 amino acids. The ends lost 8 bases at V and 2 bases at J; junction bases unmatched: 9. The germline gives CDR1 LNHDA, CDR2 SQIVND (reference sequence). Here the CDR3 reads CASSLLDRTYEQYF. The CDR3 DNA sequence: TGTGCCAGTTCTCTCCTGGACAGGACCTACGAGCAGTACTTC.

This rearrangement joins TRBV23-1 to TRBJ2-7, with D unresolved. TRBV23-1 is an ORF; its function is uncertain. The V and J ends lost 2 bases and 5 bases respectively, with 4 bases between them. The CDR3 has 11 amino acids. The CDR3 region is CASSQVDEQYF. The DNA for the CDR3 is TGCGCCAGCAGTCAAGTGGACGAGCAGTACTTC.

The genes are TRBV19 and TRBJ2-3, with TRBD1 matching 7 bases. Germline CDR1 and CDR2: LNHDA and SQIVND (reference sequence). Germline trimming cut 5 bases from V and 4 bases from J; bases unmatched to any gene: 12. The CDR3 extends over 16 amino acids. The CDR3 DNA reads as TGTGCCAGTAGTGTTACAGGGGTAGGAAGGGCAGATACGCAGTATTTT. Protein product: CASSVTGVGRADTQYF.

V gene TRBV5-4 combines with J gene TRBJ2-5; possibly TRBD2 for D (6 bases). The CDR3 totals 15 residues. Germline CDR1 is SGHNT and CDR2 is YYREEE (reference sequence). The V gene lost 3 bases and the J gene lost 4 bases, with 16 bases spanning the gap. This CDR3 reads CASSSPGGVGETQYF. The CDR3 bases are TGTGCCAGCAGCTCGCCTGGCGGGGTCGGAGAGACCCAGTACTTC.

This clone appeared once. The V gene is TRBV4-1, the J gene TRBJ1-5; the D is unclear. Trimming took off 1 base at V and 7 bases at J, with 14 bases between the two ends. The CDR3 length is 15 residues. Germline CDR1 is MGHRA and CDR2 is YSYEKL. The CDR3, as DNA: TGCGCCAGCAGCCAAGTTGGCAGAGTAAGACAGCCCCAGCATTTT. Amino acid sequence: CASSQVGRVRQPQHF.

This chain joins TRBV6-6 and TRBJ1-2; TRBD1 agrees at 7 bases. Germline trimming cut 4 bases from V and 2 bases from J; bases unmatched to any gene: 4. CDR1 is MNHNY, CDR2 SVGAGI, per germline (reference sequence). This CDR3 has 14 amino acids. Here the CDR3 DNA reads TGTGCCAGCAGTTGGGACAGTTCGAACTATGGCTACACCTTC. Its translation is CASSWDSSNYGYTF.

V usage is TRBV6-6 and J usage is TRBJ2-4; D is perhaps TRBD2 (6 bases). This CDR3 region has 14 residues. The germline V gene encodes CDR1 MNHNY and CDR2 SVGAGI (reference sequence). V was clipped by 2 bases and J by 7 bases, with 12 bases between them. CDR3 sequence: CASSYAGPGNIQYF. The CDR3 DNA reads TGTGCCAGCAGTTACGCGGGGCCGGGGAACATTCAGTACTTC.

This clone was seen a single time. V gene TRBV29-1 combines with J gene TRBJ1-4; 7 bases match TRBD1. Germline V gene sequence: CDR1 SQVTM, CDR2 ANQGSEA. V gave up 7 bases and J gave up 3 bases; unmatched junction bases: 11. The length of the CDR3 is 15 residues. The CDR3 sequence: CSAGQGGGPNEKLFF. In DNA, the CDR3 is TGCAGCGCAGGCCAGGGGGGGGGTCCTAATGAAAAACTGTTTTTT.

A remark on this clone: A junction boundary mismatches the germline segment, possibly from a read error. The CDR3 reads CASSVAGDYNEQFF. CDR3 in DNA: TGTGCCAGCAGCGTAGCGGGGGACTACAATGAGCAGTTCTTC. The chain couples TRBV7-9 to TRBJ2-1; 9 nucleotides line up with TRBD2. The CDR3 is 14 residues long. Germline V gene lookup returns CDR1 SEHNR and CDR2 FQNEAQ (reference sequence).

This clone was observed a handful of times. V gene TRBV6-6 combines with J gene TRBJ2-3; 10 nucleotides agree with TRBD2. The V segment lost 7 bases and the J segment 4 bases; nucleotides outside the gene matches: 8. The germline gives CDR1 MNHNY, CDR2 SVGAGI (reference sequence). CDR3 size: 15 residues. CDR3 loop: CASTDQRGGPDTQYF. The CDR3, as DNA: TGTGCCAGCACCGACCAGCGGGGGGGCCCAGATACGCAGTATTTT.

The chain joins TRBV5-4 to TRBJ1-2; 7 bases fit TRBD1. V trimming: 0 bases; J trimming: 4 bases; junction bases outside the gene matches: 3. The CDR3 consists of 14 residues. Germline V gives CDR1 SGHNT, CDR2 YYREEE (reference sequence). The CDR3 region has the DNA TGTGCCAGCAGCTTGGTAGGGGGCCTCTATGGCTACACCTTC. This gives the protein CASSLVGGLYGYTF.

The chain links TRBV3-1 (or the pseudogene TRBV3-2) to TRBJ2-1; 10 bases are shared with TRBD1. CDR1 and CDR2 from the germline V gene are LGHDT and YNNKEL (reference sequence). V shed 0 bases, J shed 3 bases, and the junction held 8 bases outside the gene matches. The CDR3 extends over 18 amino acids. Here the CDR3 reads CASSQDRVGQGDYNEQFF. Written as DNA, the CDR3 is TGTGCCAGCAGCCAAGATCGAGTCGGACAGGGGGACTACAATGAGCAGTTCTTC.

The gene calls are TRBV2 and TRBJ2-3, with D possibly TRBD2 on 7 matching bases. The CDR3 consists of 16 residues. Germline V gene sequence: CDR1 SNHLY, CDR2 FYNNEI. V was cut by 0 bases and J by 2 bases, with 12 bases left in between. DNA for the CDR3: TGTGCCAGCAGTGAAGCAGGCGGGGGCCCCACAGATACGCAGTATTTT. It translates to CASSEAGGGPTDTQYF.

The sample holds a few counts of this clone. CDR3 sequence: CASSLNSPAGYTF. Written as DNA, the CDR3 is TGTGCCAGCAGCTTAAATTCCCCCGCTGGCTACACCTTC. The chain uses TRBV7-9 and TRBJ1-2; D is unclear. Germline V lookup: CDR1 SEHNR, CDR2 FQNEAQ (reference sequence). Trimming removed 2 bases at V and 7 bases at J, with 11 bases between. The CDR3 sequence is 13 residues long.

The chain is built from TRBV7-8 and TRBJ2-1; 8 nucleotides align to TRBD2. With 7 bases clipped from V and 7 bases from J, the junction kept 6 bases outside the gene matches. Germline lookup yields CDR1 SGHVS and CDR2 FQNEAQ. This CDR3 region has 13 residues. CDR3 region: CASKGGGLNEQFF. Here the CDR3 DNA reads TGTGCCAGCAAAGGCGGGGGGCTGAATGAGCAGTTCTTC.

V gene TRBV7-9 combines with J gene TRBJ2-2; possibly TRBD1 or TRBD2 for D (5 bases each). CDR1 and CDR2 (germline): SEHNR, FQNEAQ (reference sequence). The CDR3 has 15 amino acids. Trimming removed 6 bases from V and 0 bases from J, with 11 bases in between. In DNA form, the CDR3 reads TGTGCCAGCAGGCCGGGGCAGGCGAACACCGGGGAGCTGTTTTTT. Translated: CASRPGQANTGELFF. The entire variable domain, with the rest obtained from reference TRBV7-9 and TRBJ2-2, is as follows: DTGVSQNPRHKITKRGQNVTFRCDPISEHNRLYWYRQTLGQGPEFLTYFQNEAQLEKSRLLSDRFSAERPKGSFSTLEIQRTEQGDSAMYLCASRPGQANTGELFFGEGSRLTVL.

This chain joins TRBV4-3 and TRBJ1-1, with 8 bases identical to TRBD1. The length of the CDR3 is 15 residues. V dropped 4 bases and J dropped 3; count of bases not matched to a gene: 7. The V gene's germline CDR1 is LGHNA and CDR2 YSLEER. CDR3 protein: CASSPQGQGHTEAFF. In DNA, the CDR3 is TGCGCCAGCAGCCCACAAGGACAGGGTCACACTGAAGCTTTCTTT.

This chain joins TRBV30 and TRBJ1-2; D is ambiguous. V was pared by 4 bases and J by 5 bases, with 23 bases between. The CDR3 length is 16 residues. Germline V gene lookup returns CDR1 GTSNPN and CDR2 SVGIG (reference sequence). CDR3: CAWIGNTPGYGYGYTF. CDR3 DNA: TGTGCCTGGATTGGGAATACCCCTGGATATGGATATGGCTACACCTTC.

The V call is TRBV15, the J call TRBJ2-1, with 9 positions matching TRBD1. CDR1 and CDR2 (germline): LNHNV, YYDKDF (reference sequence). The CDR3 consists of 15 residues. V dropped 0 bases and J dropped 9; count of bases not matched to a gene: 6. DNA of the CDR3: TGTGCCACCAGCAGAGATAAGGGACAGGGTGGTGAGCAGTTCTTC. As protein: CATSRDKGQGGEQFF.

The chain carries TRBV5-1 and TRBJ2-7, with D tentatively TRBD2 (6 bases). Trimming removed 4 bases from V and 5 bases from J, with 10 bases in between. CDR3 length equals 12 residues. Germline CDR1 is SGHRS and CDR2 is YFSETQ. The CDR3 sequence is CASSRDSDEQYF. CDR3 nucleotide sequence: TGCGCCAGCAGCCGGGACTCGGACGAGCAGTACTTC.

The chain recombines TRBV7-2 with TRBJ1-1; no firm D call. The germline V gene encodes CDR1 SGHTA and CDR2 FQGNSA. This CDR3 comprises 14 residues. Trimming took 5 bases from V and 0 from J, leaving 10 bases between them. Here the CDR3 DNA reads TGTGCCAGCAGCCCAGGACTTATGAACACTGAAGCTTTCTTT. It encodes CASSPGLMNTEAFF.

This clone has just one count. V usage is TRBV4-3 and J usage is TRBJ2-1; 13 bases map to TRBD2. The CDR3 totals 15 residues. CDR1 LGHNA and CDR2 YSLEER come from the germline V gene. The junction had 0 bases not matched to a gene; V was cut back by 1 base and J by 6 bases. The CDR3 DNA is TGCGCCAGCAGCCAAGGACTAGCGGGGGGCAATGAGCAGTTCTTC. Translation gives CASSQGLAGGNEQFF.